The sequence of this T cell receptor (beta chain) was determined in a study of tumor-infiltrating lymphocytes in primary liver carcinoma. Study details: Every patient in the cohort had a primary liver carcinoma. That carcinoma was treated by surgical resection. The patients, men and women alike, were aged 30 to 69 years.

Whole-study findings and limits: The study found tumor-adjacent and tumor-blood pairs overlapped less than tumor region pairs.

RNA was extracted from whole blood without cell sorting, alongside germline DNA. Patients showed chronic HBV infection and an absence of prior treatment. As for this clonotype: Its antigen is still unknown.

The researchers produced TCR beta cDNA from approximately 550 ng total RNA with a constant-region primer. Three rounds of nested multiplex PCR with slightly modified ARM-PCR produced TCR beta libraries. The first two PCR rounds used TRBV1-TRBV30 primers with a Cbeta primer, 9 to 10 cycles each. TCRdb re-called the multiplex PCR reads with MiXCR, one entry per CDR3 protein. Among about 330,000 distinct CDR3 sequences, less than 70% were seen once, and the ten largest hold 6.5%. V was pared by 1 base and J by 10 bases, with 19 bases between. The V gene's germline CDR1 is DFQATT and CDR2 SNEGSKA (reference sequence). This CDR3 contains 15 residues.

Sequenced: peripheral blood. The genes are TRBV20-1 and TRBJ2-2; weak D call: TRBD2 (6 bases). The receptor was derived from a man in his forties with primary liver carcinoma and hepatitis B virus infection. The CDR3 spells CSARAGTSRGQELFF. As DNA, the CDR3 is TGCAGTGCTAGAGCAGGGACTTCACGGGGCCAGGAGCTGTTTTTT.